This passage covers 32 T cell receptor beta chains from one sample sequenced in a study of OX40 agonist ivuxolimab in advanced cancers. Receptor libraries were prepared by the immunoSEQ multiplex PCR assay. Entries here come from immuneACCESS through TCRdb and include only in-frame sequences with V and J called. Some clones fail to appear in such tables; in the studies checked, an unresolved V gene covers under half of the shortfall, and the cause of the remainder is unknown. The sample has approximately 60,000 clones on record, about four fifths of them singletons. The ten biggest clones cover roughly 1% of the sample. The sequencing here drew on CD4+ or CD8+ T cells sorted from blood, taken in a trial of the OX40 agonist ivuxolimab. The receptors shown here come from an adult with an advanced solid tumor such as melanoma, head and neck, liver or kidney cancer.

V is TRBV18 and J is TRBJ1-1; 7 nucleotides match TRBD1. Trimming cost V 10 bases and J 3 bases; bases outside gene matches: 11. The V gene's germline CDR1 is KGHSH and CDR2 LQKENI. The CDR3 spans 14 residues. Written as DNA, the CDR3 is TGTGCCACCACCAGGGGGAATCGGGACACTGAAGCTTTCTTT. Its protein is CATTRGNRDTEAFF.

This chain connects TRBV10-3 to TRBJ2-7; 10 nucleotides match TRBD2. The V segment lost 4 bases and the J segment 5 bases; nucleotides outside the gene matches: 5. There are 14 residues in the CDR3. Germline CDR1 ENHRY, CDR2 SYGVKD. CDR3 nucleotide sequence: TGTGCCATCAGTGCTAGCGGGGGTAGGGACGAGCAGTACTTC. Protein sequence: CAISASGGRDEQYF.

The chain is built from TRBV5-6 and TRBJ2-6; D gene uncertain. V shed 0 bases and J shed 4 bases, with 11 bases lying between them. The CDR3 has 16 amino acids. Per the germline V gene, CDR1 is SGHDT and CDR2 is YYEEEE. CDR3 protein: CASSLVQVFGANVLTF. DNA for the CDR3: TGTGCCAGCAGCTTGGTTCAGGTCTTCGGGGCCAACGTCCTGACTTTC.

The CDR3: CASSPPGLAGGPYEQYF. CDR3 in DNA: TGTGCCAGCAGCCCACCGGGACTAGCGGGGGGCCCCTACGAGCAGTACTTC. V is TRBV5-5 and J is TRBJ2-7; 15 nucleotides agree with TRBD2. This CDR3 comprises 17 residues. The germline V gene has CDR1 SGHKS and CDR2 YYEKEE (reference sequence). V lost 4 bases, J lost 2 bases, and 7 bases stayed unmatched.

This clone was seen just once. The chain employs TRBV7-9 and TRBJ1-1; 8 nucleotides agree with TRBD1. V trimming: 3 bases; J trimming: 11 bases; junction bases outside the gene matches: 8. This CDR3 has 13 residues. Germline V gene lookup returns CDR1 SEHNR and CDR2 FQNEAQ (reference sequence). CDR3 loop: CASSFGTGSMAFF. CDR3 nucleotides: TGTGCCAGCAGCTTCGGGACAGGTAGTATGGCTTTCTTT.

As DNA, the CDR3 is TGCGCCAGCAGCTCTGGGACTAGCGGGGGCCAGGGGACCCAGTACTTC. Its protein is CASSSGTSGGQGTQYF. V is TRBV5-1 and J is TRBJ2-5; 14 nucleotides align to TRBD2. This CDR3 comprises 16 residues. V lost 3 bases to trimming and J lost 7 bases; unmatched junction nucleotides: 8. Germline CDR1 is SGHRS and CDR2 is YFSETQ.

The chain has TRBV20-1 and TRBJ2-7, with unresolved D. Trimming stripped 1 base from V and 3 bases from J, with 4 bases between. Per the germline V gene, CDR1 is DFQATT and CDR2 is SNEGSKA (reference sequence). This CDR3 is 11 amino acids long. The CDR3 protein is CSARADYEQYF. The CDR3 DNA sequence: TGCAGTGCTAGAGCTGACTACGAGCAGTACTTC.

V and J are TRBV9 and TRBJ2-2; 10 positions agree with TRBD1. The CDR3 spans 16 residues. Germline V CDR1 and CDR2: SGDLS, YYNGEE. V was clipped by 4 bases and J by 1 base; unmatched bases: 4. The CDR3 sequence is CASSLWTGGNTGELFF. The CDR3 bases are TGTGCCAGCAGCTTGTGGACAGGGGGGAACACCGGGGAGCTGTTTTTT.

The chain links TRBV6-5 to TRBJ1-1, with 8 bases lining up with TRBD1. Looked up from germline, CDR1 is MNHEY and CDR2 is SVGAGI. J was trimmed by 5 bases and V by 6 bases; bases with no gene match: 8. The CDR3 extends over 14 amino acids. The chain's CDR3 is CASRQGGSPTEAFF. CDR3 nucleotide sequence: TGTGCCAGCAGACAGGGGGGGAGTCCAACTGAAGCTTTCTTT.

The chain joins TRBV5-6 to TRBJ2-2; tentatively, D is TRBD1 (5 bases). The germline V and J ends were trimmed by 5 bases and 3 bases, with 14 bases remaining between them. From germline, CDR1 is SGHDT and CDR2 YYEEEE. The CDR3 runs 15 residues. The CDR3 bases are TGTGCCAGCAGTTTCCAGGGTCCCGACACCGGGGAGCTGTTTTTT. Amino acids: CASSFQGPDTGELFF.

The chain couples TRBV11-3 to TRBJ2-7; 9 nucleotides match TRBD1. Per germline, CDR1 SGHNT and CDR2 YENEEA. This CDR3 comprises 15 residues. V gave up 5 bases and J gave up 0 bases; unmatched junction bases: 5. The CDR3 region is CASSRGQGGSYEQYF. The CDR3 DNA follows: TGTGCCAGCAGCCGGGGACAGGGAGGCTCCTACGAGCAGTACTTC.

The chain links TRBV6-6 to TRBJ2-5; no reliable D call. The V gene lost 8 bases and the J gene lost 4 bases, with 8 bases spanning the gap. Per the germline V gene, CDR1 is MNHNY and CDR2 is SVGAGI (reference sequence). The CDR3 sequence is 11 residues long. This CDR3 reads CASSEAETQYF. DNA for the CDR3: TGTGCCAGCTCAGAGGCAGAGACCCAGTACTTC.

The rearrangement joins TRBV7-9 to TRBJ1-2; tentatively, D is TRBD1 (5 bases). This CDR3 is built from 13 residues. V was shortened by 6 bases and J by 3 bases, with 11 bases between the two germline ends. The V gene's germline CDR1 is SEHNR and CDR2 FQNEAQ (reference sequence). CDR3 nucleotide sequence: TGTGCCAGCAGGACTGGGACCGACTATGGCTACACCTTC. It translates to CASRTGTDYGYTF.

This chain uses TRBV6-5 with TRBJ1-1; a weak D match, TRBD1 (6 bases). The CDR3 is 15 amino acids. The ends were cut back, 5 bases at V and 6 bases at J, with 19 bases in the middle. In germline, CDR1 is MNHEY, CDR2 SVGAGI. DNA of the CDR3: TGTGCCAGCAGTCCTGAGGGGGTTCCGTCCGCTGAAGCTTTCTTT. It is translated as CASSPEGVPSAEAFF.

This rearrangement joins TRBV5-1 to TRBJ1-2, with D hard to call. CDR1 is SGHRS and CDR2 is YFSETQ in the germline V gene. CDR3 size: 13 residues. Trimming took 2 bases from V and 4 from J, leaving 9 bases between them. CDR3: CASSFLDPYGYTF. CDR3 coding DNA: TGCGCCAGCAGCTTCCTGGACCCCTATGGCTACACCTTC.

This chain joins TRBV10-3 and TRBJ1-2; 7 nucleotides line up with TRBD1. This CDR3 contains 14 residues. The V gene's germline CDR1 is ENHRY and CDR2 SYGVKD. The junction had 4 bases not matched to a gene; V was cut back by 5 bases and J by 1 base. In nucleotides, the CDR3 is TGTGCCATCAGTCTTGACAGGGTTAACTATGGCTACACCTTC. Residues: CAISLDRVNYGYTF.

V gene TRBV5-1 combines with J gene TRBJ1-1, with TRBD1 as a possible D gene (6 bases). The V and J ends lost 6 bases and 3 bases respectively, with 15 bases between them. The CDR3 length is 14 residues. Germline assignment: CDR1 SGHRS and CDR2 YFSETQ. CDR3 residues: CASKYREGDTEAFF. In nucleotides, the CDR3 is TGCGCCAGCAAATACAGGGAGGGGGACACTGAAGCTTTCTTT. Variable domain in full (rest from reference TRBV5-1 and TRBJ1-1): KAGVTQTPRYLIKTRGQQVTLSCSPISGHRSVSWYQQTPGQGLQFLFEYFSETQRNKGNFPGRFSGRQFSNSRSEMNVSTLELGDSALYLCASKYREGDTEAFFGQGTRLTVV.

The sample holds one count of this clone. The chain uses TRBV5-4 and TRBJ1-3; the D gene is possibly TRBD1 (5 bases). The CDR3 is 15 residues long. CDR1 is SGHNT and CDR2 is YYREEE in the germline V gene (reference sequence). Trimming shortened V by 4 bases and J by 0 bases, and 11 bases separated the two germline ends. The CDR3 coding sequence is TGTGCCAGCAGCATAGACAGATACTCTGGAAACACCATATATTTT. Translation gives CASSIDRYSGNTIYF.

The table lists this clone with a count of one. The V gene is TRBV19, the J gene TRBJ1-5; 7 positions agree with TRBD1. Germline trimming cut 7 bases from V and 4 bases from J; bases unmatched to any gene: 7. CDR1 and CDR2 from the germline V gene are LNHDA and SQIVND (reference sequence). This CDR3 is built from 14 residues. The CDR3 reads CASMGGQTNQPQHF. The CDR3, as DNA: TGTGCCAGTATGGGGGGACAGACAAATCAGCCCCAGCATTTT.

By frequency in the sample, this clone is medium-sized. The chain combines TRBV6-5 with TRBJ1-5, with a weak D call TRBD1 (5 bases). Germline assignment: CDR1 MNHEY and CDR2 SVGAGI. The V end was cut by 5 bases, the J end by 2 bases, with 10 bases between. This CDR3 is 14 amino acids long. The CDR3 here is CASSPGGGNQPQHF. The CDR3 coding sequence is TGTGCCAGCAGTCCCGGAGGGGGCAATCAGCCCCAGCATTTT.

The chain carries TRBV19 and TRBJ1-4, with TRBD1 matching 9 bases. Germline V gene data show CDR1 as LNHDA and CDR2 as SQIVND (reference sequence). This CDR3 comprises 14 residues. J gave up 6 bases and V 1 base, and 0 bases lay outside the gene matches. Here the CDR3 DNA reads TGTGCCAGTAGTATAGGGACAGGGGATGAAAAACTGTTTTTT. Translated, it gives CASSIGTGDEKLFF.

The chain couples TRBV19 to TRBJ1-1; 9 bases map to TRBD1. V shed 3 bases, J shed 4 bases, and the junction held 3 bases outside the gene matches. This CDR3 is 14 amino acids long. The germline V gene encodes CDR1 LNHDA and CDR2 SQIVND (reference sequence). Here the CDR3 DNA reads TGTGCCAGTAGTATTAACAGGGGGCCCACTGAAGCTTTCTTT. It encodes CASSINRGPTEAFF.

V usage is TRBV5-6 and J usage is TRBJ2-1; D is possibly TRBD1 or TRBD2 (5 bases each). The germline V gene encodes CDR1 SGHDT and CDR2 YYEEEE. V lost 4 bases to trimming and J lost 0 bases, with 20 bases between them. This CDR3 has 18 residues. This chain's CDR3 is CASSIGYWDRSSYNEQFF. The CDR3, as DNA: TGTGCCAGCAGCATTGGATATTGGGACCGTAGCTCCTACAATGAGCAGTTCTTC.

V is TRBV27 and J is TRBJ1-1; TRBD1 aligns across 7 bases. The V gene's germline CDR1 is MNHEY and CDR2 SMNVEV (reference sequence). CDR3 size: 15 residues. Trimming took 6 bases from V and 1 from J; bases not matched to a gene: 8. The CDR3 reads CASRTPGGPNTEAFF. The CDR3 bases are TGTGCCAGCAGGACCCCAGGGGGGCCGAACACTGAAGCTTTCTTT.

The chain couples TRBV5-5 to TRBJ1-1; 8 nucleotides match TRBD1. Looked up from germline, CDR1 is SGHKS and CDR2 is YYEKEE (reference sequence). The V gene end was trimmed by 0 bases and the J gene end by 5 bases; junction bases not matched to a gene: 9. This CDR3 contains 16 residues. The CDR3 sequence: CASSLGRQGPLTEAFF. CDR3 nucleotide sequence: TGTGCCAGCAGCTTGGGCCGACAGGGGCCGTTGACTGAAGCTTTCTTT.

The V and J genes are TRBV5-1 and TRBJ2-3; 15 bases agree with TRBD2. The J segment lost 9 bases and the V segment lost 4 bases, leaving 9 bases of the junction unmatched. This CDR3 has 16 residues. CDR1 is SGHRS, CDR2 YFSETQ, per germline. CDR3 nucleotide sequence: TGCGCCAGCAGCGTCACCGGGACTAGCGGGGGGATGACGCAGTATTTT. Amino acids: CASSVTGTSGGMTQYF.

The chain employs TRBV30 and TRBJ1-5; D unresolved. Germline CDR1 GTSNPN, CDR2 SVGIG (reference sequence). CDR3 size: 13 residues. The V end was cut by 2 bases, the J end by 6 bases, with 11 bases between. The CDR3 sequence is CAWSLGKGQPQHF. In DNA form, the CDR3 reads TGTGCCTGGAGTCTGGGAAAAGGTCAGCCCCAGCATTTT.

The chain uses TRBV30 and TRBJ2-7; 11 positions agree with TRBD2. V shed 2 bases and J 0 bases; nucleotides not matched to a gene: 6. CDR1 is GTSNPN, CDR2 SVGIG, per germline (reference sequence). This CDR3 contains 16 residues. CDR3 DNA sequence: TGTGCCTGGAGTACTAGCGGGGGCCTGAGCTCCTACGAGCAGTACTTC. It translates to CAWSTSGGLSSYEQYF.

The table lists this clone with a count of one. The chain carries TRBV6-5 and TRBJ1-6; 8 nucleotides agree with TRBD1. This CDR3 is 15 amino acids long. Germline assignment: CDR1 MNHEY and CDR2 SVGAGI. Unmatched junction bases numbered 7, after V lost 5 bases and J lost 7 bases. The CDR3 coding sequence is TGTGCCAGCAGTCGAGACAGGGGAAGAAATTCACCCCTCCACTTT. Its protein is CASSRDRGRNSPLHF.

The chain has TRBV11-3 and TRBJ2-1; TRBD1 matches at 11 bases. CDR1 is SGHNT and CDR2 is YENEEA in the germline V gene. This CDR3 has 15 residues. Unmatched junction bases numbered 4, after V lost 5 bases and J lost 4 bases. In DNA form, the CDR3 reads TGTGCCAGCAGCGTCCGGGACAGGGGGTACAATGAGCAGTTCTTC. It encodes CASSVRDRGYNEQFF.

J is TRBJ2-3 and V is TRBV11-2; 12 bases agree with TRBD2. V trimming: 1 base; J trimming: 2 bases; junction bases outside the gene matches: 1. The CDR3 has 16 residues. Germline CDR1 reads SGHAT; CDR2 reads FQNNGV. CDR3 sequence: CASSLGTSGATDTQYF. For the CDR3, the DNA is TGTGCCAGCAGCTTAGGGACTAGCGGGGCCACAGATACGCAGTATTTT.

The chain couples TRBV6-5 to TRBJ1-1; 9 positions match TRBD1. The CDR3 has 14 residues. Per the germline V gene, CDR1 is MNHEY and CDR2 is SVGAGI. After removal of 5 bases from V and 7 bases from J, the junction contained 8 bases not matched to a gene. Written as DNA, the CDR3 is TGTGCCAGCAGTCGGGGACAGGGAGTTGGTGAAGCTTTCTTT. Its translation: CASSRGQGVGEAFF.